What follows are 3 T cell receptor beta chains derived from one specimen sequenced in a study of blood T cell repertoires in COVID-19. Assay: immunoSEQ multiplex PCR; the TCRdb copy retains only in-frame clones and omits some. In the table there are under 80,000 clones, over 65% of which are singletons. Input material: peripheral blood. Source of these receptors: a man older than 75 with active or convalescent COVID-19.

V and J are TRBV6-4 and TRBJ1-5; D might be TRBD1 (5 bases). Trimming took 4 bases from V and 4 from J, leaving 8 bases between them. Germline loops: CDR1 MRHNA, CDR2 SNTAGT. The CDR3 is 13 residues long. The CDR3 is CASSADINQPQHF. The CDR3 region has the DNA TGTGCCAGCAGTGCGGACATTAATCAGCCCCAGCATTTT.

CDR3 nucleotide sequence: TGTGCCAGCAGCTCCCTACGTGGGCAGGGGTCCTACAATGAGCAGTTCTTC. Amino acid sequence: CASSSLRGQGSYNEQFF. The V gene is TRBV7-6, the J gene TRBJ2-1; D is possibly TRBD1 (6 bases). Trimming left V 4 bases short and J 1 base short, with 17 bases between. Germline V lookup: CDR1 SGHVS, CDR2 FNYEAQ. CDR3 length: 17 amino acids.

The chain combines TRBV5-1 with TRBJ1-2; 9 bases are a match to TRBD1. Per germline, CDR1 SGHRS and CDR2 YFSETQ. The junction had 4 bases not matched to a gene; V was cut back by 0 bases and J by 1 base. The CDR3 totals 16 residues. The CDR3: CASSLGATGGNYGYTF. The CDR3 bases are TGCGCCAGCAGCTTGGGGGCGACAGGGGGTAACTATGGCTACACCTTC.